The clone carrying this T cell receptor beta chain was detected only a few times. Its antigen is unidentified. TCRdb passed the reads through MiXCR, listing each CDR3 protein once. The sample lists around 750,000 distinct CDR3 sequences, around a third occurring once. This sample stems from a study of T cell repertoires in cytomegalovirus infection. The V gene's germline CDR1 is SGHTA and CDR2 FQGNSA. CDR3 size: 12 residues. Trimming took 8 bases from V and 7 from J, leaving 14 bases between them. The TCR comes from a human donor in good health (CMV status not recorded). Some clones in this sample may be carry-over from other donors' samples. This chain links TRBV7-2 with TRBJ1-2, with D hard to call. The sequencing used cultured CD8+ T cells from PBMCs, collected from culture after CMV antigen stimulation. The DNA for the CDR3 is TGTGCCAGCCCCAAGGTGGCAGGTGGCTACACCTTC. Residues: CASPKVAGGYTF.